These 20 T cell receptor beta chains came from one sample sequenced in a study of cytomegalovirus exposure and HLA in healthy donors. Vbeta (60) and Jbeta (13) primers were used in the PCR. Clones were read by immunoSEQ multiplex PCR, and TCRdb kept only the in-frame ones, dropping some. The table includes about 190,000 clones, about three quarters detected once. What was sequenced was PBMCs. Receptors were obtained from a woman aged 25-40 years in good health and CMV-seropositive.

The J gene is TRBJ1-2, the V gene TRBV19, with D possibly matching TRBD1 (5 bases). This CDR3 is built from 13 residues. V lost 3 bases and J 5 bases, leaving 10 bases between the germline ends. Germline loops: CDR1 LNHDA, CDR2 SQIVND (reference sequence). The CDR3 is CASSMEGTYGYTF. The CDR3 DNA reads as TGTGCCAGTAGTATGGAGGGGACTTATGGCTACACCTTC.

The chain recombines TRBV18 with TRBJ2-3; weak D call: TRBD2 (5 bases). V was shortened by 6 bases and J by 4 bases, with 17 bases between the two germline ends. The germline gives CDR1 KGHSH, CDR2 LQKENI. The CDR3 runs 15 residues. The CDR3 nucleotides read TGTGCCAGCTCGGAGGCGAGGTTAAGCGCAGATACGCAGTATTTT. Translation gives CASSEARLSADTQYF.

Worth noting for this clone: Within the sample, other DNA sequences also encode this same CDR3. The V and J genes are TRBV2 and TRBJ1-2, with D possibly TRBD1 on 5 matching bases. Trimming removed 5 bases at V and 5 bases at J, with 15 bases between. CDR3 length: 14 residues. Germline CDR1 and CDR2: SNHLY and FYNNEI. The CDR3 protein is CASSYKGQGYGYTF. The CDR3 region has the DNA TGTGCCAGCAGTTACAAGGGGCAGGGTTATGGCTACACCTTC.

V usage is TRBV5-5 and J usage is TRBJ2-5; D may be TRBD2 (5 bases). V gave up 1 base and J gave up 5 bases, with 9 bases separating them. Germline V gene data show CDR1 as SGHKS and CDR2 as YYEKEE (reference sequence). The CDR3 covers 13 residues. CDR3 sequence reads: CASSLPGSETQYF. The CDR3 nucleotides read TGTGCCAGCAGCTTGCCGGGATCGGAGACCCAGTACTTC.

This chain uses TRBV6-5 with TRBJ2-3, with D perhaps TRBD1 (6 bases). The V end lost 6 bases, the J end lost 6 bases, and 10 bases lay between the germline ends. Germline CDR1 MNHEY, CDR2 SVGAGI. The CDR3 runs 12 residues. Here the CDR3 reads CASRGDTDTQYF. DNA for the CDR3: TGTGCCAGCAGGGGGGACACTGATACGCAGTATTTT.

The CDR3 nucleotides are TGCAGTGCCGTTTTGGGCTACACCTTC. Encoded protein: CSAVLGYTF. The V gene is TRBV20-1, the J gene TRBJ1-2; D ambiguous. This CDR3 region has 9 residues. CDR1 and CDR2 from the germline V gene are DFQATT and SNEGSKA (reference sequence). Trimming took off 6 bases at V and 8 bases at J, with 7 bases between the two ends.

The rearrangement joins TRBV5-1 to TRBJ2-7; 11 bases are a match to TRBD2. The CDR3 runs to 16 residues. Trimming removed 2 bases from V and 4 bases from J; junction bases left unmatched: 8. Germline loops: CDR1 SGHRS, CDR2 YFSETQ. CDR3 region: CASSFGSGRAGYEQYF. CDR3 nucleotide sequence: TGCGCCAGCAGCTTTGGTAGCGGGAGGGCAGGATACGAGCAGTACTTC.

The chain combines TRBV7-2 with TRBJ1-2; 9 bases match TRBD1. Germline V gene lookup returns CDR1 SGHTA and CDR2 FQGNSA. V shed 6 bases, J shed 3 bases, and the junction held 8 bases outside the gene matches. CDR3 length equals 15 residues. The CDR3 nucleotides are TGTGCCAGCAGTTTCGGACAGGGGCGATACTATGGCTACACCTTC. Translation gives CASSFGQGRYYGYTF.

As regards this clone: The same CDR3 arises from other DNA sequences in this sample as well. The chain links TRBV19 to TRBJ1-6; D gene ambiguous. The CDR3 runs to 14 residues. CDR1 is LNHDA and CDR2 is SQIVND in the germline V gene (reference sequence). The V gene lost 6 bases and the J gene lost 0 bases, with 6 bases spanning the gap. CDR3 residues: CASRGSSYNSPLHF. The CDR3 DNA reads TGTGCCAGTAGGGGGAGCTCCTATAATTCACCCCTCCACTTT.

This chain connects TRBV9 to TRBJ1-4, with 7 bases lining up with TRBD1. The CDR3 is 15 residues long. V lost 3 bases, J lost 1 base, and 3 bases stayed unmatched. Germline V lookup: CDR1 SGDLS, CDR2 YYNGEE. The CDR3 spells CASSAAGGTNEKLFF. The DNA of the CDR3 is TGTGCCAGCAGCGCCGCAGGGGGAACTAATGAAAAACTGTTTTTT.

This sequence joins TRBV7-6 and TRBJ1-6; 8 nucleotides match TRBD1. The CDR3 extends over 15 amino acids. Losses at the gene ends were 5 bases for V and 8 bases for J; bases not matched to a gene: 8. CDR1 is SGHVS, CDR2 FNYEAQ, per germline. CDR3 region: CASSPRTGRDSPLHF. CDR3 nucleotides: TGTGCCAGCAGCCCGAGGACAGGGAGGGATTCACCCCTCCACTTT.

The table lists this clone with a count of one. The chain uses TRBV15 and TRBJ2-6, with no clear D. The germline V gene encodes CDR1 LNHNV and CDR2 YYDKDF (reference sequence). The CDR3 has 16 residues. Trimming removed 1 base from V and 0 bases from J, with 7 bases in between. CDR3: CATSRALRSGANVLTF. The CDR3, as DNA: TGTGCCACCAGCAGAGCCCTTCGCTCTGGGGCCAACGTCCTGACTTTC.

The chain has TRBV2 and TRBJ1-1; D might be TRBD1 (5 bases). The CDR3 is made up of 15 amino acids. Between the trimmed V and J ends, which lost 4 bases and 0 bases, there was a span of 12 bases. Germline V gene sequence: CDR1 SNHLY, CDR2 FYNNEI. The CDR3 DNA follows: TGTGCCAGCAGTGTCCCAGGGCCAATGAACACTGAAGCTTTCTTT. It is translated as CASSVPGPMNTEAFF.

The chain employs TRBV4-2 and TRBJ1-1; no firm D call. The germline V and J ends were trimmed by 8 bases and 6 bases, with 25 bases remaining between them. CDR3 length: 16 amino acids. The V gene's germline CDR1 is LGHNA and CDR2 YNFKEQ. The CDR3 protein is CASYQEGKAHGAEAFF. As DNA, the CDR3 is TGTGCCAGCTATCAGGAGGGAAAGGCCCATGGGGCTGAAGCTTTCTTT.

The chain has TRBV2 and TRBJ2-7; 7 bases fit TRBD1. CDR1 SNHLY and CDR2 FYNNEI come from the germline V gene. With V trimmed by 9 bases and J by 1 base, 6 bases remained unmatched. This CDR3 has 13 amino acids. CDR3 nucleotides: TGTGCCAGTTCCGGGACAGCTTCCTACGAGCAGTACTTC. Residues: CASSGTASYEQYF.

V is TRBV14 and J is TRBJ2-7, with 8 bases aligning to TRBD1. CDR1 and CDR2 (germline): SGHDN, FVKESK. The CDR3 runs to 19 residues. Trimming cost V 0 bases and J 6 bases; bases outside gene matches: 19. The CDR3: CASSQEKSPSAGGAVEQYF. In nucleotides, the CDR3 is TGTGCCAGCAGCCAAGAAAAAAGCCCTAGTGCAGGGGGCGCAGTCGAGCAGTACTTC.

The CDR3: CASSSYIRGYGYTF. The CDR3 bases are TGTGCCAGCAGTTCGTACATAAGGGGTTATGGCTACACCTTC. The J gene is TRBJ1-2, the V gene TRBV27; tentative D call: TRBD1 (5 bases). Looked up from germline, CDR1 is MNHEY and CDR2 is SMNVEV (reference sequence). The CDR3 loop spans 14 amino acids. The germline V and J ends were trimmed by 4 bases and 5 bases, with 14 bases remaining between them.

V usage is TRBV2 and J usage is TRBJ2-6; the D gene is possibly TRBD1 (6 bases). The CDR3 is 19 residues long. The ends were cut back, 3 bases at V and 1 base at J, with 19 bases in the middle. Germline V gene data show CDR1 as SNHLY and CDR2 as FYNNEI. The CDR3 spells CASSDFGGRGFSGANVLTF. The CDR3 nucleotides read TGTGCCAGCAGTGACTTTGGCGGCAGGGGATTTTCTGGGGCCAACGTCCTGACTTTC.

The CDR3 DNA sequence: TGTGCCAGCAGTTTAGGCCAGGGGCGCACTGAAGCTTTCTTT. Protein product: CASSLGQGRTEAFF. This rearrangement joins TRBV27 to TRBJ1-1; perhaps TRBD1 as D (6 bases). Trimming stripped 2 bases from V and 4 bases from J, with 11 bases between. Germline lookup yields CDR1 MNHEY and CDR2 SMNVEV (reference sequence). This CDR3 is 14 amino acids long.

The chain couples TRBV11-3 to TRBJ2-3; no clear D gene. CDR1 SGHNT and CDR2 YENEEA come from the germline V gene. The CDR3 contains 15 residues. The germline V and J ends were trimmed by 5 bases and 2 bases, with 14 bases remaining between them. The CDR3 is CASSPDSWNTDTQYF. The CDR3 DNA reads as TGTGCCAGCAGCCCTGACTCGTGGAACACAGATACGCAGTATTTT.